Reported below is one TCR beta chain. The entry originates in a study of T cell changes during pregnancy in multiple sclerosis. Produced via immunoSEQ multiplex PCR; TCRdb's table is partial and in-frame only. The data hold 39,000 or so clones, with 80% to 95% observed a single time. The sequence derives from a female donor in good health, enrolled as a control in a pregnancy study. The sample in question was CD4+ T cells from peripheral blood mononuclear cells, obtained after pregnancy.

CDR3 DNA: TGTGCCAGCTCACTAGGGACTGGGACAGATACGCAGTATTTT. Amino acids: CASSLGTGTDTQYF. The gene calls are TRBV18 and TRBJ2-3, with D perhaps TRBD2 (6 bases). Looked up from germline, CDR1 is KGHSH and CDR2 is LQKENI. The ends were cut back, 4 bases at V and 3 bases at J, with 11 bases in the middle. The CDR3 extends over 14 amino acids.